The clone carrying this T cell receptor beta chain was picked up a small number of times. The entry originates in a study of blood T cell repertoires in COVID-19. Study in general: T cells, B-cell-depleted T cells, or PBMCs provided the cDNA or gDNA that served as material.

The CDR3 extends over 14 amino acids. The germline gives CDR1 SGHVS, CDR2 FQNEAQ. Deletions cut 1 base from V and 0 bases from J, with 6 bases between. As handled by the study authors: Researchers report that nucleated cell counts were estimated from reference gene primer amplification. This table comes from immunoSEQ multiplex PCR, and its TCRdb copy is limited to in-frame clones, with some not included. V and J calls and clone size are those listed in that table; D and trimming were worked out from the DNA. The data contain some 350,000 clones, 65% to 85% of them singletons. The receptor was derived from a young man with active or convalescent COVID-19. The sequenced material came from peripheral blood. V gene TRBV7-8 combines with J gene TRBJ1-1, with D uncertain. The CDR3 protein is CASSLGHMNTEAFF. The CDR3 region has the DNA TGTGCCAGCAGCTTAGGACATATGAACACTGAAGCTTTCTTT.